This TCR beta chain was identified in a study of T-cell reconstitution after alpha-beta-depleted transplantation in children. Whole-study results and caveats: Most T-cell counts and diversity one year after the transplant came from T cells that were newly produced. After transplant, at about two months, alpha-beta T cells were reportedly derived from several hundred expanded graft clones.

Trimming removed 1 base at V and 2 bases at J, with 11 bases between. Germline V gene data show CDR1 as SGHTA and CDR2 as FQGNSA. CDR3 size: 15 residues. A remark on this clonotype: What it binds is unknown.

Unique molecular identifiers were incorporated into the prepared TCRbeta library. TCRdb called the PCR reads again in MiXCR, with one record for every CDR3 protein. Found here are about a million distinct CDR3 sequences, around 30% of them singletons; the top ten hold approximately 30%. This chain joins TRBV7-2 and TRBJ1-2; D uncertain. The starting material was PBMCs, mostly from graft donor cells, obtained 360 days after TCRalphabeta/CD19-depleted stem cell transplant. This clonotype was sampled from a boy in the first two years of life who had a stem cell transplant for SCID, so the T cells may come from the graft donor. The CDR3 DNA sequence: TGTGCCAGCAGCTTAGTAGACACGGGAAACTATGGCTACACCTTC. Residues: CASSLVDTGNYGYTF.